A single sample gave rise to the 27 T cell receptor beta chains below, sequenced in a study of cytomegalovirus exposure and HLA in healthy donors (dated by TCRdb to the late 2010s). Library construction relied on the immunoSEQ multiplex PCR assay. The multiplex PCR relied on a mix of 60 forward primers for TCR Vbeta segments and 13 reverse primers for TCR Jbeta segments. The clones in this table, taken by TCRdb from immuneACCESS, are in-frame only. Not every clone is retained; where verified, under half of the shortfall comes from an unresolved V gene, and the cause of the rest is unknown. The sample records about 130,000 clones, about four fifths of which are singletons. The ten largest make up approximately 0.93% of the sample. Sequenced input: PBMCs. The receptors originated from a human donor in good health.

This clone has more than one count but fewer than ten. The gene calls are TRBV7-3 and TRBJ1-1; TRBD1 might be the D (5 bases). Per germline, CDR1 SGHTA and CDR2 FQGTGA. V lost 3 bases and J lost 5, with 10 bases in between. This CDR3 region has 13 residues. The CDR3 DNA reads TGTGCCAGCAGCTTCGGCAGGGAAACTGAAGCTTTCTTT. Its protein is CASSFGRETEAFF.

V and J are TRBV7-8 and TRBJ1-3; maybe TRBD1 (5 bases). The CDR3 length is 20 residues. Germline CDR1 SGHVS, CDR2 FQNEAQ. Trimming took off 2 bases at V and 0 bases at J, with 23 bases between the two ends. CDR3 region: CASSLTMLFYADSSGNTIYF. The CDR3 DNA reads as TGTGCCAGCAGCTTAACTATGCTTTTCTACGCAGACAGCTCTGGAAACACCATATATTTT.

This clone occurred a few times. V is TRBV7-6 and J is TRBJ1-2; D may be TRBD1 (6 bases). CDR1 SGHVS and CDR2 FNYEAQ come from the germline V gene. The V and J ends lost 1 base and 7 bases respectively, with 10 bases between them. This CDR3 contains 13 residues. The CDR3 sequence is CASSLGGGGGYTF. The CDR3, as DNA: TGTGCCAGCAGCTTAGGAGGGGGGGGTGGCTACACCTTC.

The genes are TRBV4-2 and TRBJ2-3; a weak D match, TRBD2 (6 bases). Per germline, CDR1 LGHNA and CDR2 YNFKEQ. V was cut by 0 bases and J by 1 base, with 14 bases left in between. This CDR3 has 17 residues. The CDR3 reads CASSQDYVGGGTDTQYF. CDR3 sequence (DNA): TGTGCCAGCAGCCAAGATTATGTTGGCGGGGGCACAGATACGCAGTATTTT.

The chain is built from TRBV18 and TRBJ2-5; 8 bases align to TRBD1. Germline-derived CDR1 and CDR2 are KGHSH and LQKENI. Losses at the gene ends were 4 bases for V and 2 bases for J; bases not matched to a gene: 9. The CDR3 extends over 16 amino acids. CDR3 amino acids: CASSLGPNRGQETQYF. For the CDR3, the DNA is TGTGCCAGCTCACTAGGGCCGAACAGGGGGCAAGAGACCCAGTACTTC.

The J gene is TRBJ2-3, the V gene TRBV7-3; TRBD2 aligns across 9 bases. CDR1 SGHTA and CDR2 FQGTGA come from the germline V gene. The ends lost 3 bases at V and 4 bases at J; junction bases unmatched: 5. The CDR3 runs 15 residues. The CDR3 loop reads CASSLGGGAADTQYF. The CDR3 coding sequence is TGTGCCAGCAGCTTGGGCGGGGGGGCGGCAGATACGCAGTATTTT. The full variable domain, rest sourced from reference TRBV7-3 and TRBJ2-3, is GAGVSQTPSNKVTEKGKYVELRCDPISGHTALYWYRQSLGQGPEFLIYFQGTGAADDSGLPNDRFFAVRPEGSVSTLKIQRTERGDSAVYLCASSLGGGAADTQYFGPGTRLTVL.

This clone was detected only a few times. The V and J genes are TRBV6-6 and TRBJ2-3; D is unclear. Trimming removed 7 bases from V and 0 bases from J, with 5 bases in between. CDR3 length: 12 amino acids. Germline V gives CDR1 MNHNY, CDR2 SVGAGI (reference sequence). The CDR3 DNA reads TGTGCCAGCACCAGAAGCACAGATACGCAGTATTTT. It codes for CASTRSTDTQYF.

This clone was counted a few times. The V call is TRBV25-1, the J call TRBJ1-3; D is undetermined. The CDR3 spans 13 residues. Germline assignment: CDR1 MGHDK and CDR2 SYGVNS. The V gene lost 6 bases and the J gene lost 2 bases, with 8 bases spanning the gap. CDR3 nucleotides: TGTGCCAGCAGGCGTGAAACTGGAAACACCATATATTTT. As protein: CASRRETGNTIYF. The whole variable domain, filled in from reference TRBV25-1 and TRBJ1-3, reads EADIYQTPRYLVIGTGKKITLECSQTMGHDKMYWYQQDPGMELHLIHYSYGVNSTEKGDLSSESTVSRIRTEHFPLTLESARPSHTSQYLCASRRETGNTIYFGEGSWLTVV.

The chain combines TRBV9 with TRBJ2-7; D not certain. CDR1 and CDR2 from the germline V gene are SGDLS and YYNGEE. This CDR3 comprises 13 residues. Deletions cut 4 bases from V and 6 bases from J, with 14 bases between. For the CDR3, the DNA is TGTGCCAGCAGCACCTATTCCTCGGGCGAGCAGTACTTC. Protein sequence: CASSTYSSGEQYF.

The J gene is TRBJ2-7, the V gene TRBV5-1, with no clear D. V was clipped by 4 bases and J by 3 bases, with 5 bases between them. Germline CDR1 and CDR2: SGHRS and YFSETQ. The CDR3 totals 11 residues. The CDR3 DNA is TGCGCCAGCAGCACAAGCTACGAGCAGTACTTC. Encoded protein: CASSTSYEQYF.

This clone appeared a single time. The DNA of the CDR3 is TGTGCCAGCAGCCCGGGACAGGGAATTCTCAACGAGCAGTACTTC. Residues: CASSPGQGILNEQYF. J is TRBJ2-7 and V is TRBV11-2; 9 bases align to TRBD1. Germline CDR1 reads SGHAT; CDR2 reads FQNNGV. The V segment lost 5 bases and the J segment 5 bases; nucleotides outside the gene matches: 10. The CDR3 covers 15 residues.

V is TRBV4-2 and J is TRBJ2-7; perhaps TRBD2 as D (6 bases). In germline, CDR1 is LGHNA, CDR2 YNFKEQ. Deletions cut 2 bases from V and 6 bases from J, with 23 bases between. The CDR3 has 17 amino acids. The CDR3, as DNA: TGTGCCAGCAGCCAACAGGTGTACGGGAGTGAGTTTCTCGAGCAGTACTTC. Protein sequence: CASSQQVYGSEFLEQYF.

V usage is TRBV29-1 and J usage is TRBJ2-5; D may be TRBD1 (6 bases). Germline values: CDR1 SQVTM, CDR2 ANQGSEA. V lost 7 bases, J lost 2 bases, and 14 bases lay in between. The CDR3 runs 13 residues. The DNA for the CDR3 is TGCAGCGCGCAAACAGGGATTCAAGAGACCCAGTACTTC. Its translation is CSAQTGIQETQYF.

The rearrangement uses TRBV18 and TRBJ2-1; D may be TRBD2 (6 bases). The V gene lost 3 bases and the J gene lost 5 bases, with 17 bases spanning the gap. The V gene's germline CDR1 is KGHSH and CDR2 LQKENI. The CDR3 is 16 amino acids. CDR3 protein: CASSPGEEWGHNEQFF. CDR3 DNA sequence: TGTGCCAGCTCACCGGGGGAGGAATGGGGACACAATGAGCAGTTCTTC. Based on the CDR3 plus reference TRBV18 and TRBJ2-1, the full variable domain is NAGVMQNPRHLVRRRGQEARLRCSPMKGHSHVYWYRQLPEEGLKFMVYLQKENIIDESGMPKERFSAEFPKEGPSILRIQQVVRGDSAAYFCASSPGEEWGHNEQFFGPGTRLTVL.

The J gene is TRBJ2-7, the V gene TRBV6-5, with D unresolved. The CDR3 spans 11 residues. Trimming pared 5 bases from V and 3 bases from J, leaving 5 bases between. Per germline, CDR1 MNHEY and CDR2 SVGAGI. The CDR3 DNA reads TGTGCCAGCAGTCAAAACTACGAGCAGTACTTC. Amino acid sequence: CASSQNYEQYF.

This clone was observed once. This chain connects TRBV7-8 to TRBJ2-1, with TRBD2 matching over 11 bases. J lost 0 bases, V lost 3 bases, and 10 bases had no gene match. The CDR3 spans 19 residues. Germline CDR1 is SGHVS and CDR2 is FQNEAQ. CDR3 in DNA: TGTGCCAGCAGCTTTACTGTGACTAGCGGGGTCAACTCCTACAATGAGCAGTTCTTC. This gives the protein CASSFTVTSGVNSYNEQFF.

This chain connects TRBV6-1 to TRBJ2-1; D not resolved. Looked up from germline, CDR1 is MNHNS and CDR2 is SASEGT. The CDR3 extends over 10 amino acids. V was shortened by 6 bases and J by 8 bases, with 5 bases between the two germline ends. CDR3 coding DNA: TGTGCCAGCAGACTCGATGAGCAGTTCTTC. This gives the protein CASRLDEQFF.

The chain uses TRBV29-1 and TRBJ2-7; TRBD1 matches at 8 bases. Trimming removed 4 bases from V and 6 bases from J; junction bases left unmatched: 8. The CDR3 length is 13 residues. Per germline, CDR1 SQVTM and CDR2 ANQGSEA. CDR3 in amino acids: CSVAPTTGVEQYF. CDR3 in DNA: TGCAGCGTTGCCCCCACGACAGGGGTCGAGCAGTACTTC.

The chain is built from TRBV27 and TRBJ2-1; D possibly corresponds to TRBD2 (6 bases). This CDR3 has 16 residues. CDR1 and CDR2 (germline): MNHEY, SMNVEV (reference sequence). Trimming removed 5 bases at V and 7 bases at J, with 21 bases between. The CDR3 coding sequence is TGTGCCAGCAGTCATAACTGGGACTCCAGATATAATGAGCAGTTCTTC. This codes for CASSHNWDSRYNEQFF.

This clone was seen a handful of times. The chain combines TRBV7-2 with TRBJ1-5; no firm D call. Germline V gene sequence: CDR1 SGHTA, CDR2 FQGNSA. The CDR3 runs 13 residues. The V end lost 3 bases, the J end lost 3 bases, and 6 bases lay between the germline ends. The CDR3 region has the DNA TGTGCCAGCAGCTTTTCAGTCAATCAGCCCCAGCATTTT. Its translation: CASSFSVNQPQHF.

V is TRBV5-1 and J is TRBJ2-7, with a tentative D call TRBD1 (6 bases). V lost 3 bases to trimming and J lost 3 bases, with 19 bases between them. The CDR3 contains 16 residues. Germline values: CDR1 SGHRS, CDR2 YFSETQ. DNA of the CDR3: TGCGCCAGCAGCTCACGCAGGGGTCAGGTAATCTACGAGCAGTACTTC. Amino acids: CASSSRRGQVIYEQYF.

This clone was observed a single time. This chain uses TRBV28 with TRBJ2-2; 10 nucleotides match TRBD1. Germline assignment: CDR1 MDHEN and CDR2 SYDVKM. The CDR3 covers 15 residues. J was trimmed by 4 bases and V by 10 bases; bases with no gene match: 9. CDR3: CATKRGTGVTGELFF. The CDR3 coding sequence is TGTGCCACTAAAAGAGGGACAGGGGTCACCGGGGAGCTGTTTTTT.

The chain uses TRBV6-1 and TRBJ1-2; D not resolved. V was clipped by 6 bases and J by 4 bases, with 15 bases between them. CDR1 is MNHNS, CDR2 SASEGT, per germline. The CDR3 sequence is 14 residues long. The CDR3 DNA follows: TGTGCCAGCAGACCGGGCCCCGAGGGCTATGGCTACACCTTC. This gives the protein CASRPGPEGYGYTF.

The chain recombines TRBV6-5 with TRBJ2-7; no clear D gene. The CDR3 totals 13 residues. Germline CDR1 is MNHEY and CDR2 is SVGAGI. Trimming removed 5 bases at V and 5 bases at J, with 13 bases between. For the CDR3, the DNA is TGTGCCAGCAGTACCACAGCCCCCCACGAGCAGTACTTC. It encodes CASSTTAPHEQYF.

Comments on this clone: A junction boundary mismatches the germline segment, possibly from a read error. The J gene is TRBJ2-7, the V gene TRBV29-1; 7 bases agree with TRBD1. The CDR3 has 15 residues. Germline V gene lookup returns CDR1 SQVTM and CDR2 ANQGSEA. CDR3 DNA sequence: TGCGGCGTTGGTTTTGGGGGACAGAAAGCCTACGAGCAGTACTTC. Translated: CGVGFGGQKAYEQYF.

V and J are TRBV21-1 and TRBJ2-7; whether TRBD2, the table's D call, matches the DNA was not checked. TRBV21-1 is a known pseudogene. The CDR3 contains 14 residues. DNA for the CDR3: TGTGCCAGCAGCAAAGAATTAGCCGAGCCCGAGCAGTACTTC. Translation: CASSKELAEPEQYF.

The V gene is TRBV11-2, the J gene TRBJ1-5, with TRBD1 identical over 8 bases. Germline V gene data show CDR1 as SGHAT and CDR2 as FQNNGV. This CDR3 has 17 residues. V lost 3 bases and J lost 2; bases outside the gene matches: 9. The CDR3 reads CASSLDREGQGNQPQHF. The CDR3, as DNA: TGTGCCAGCAGCTTGGACAGGGAGGGTCAAGGCAATCAGCCCCAGCATTTT.